Below, 19 T cell receptor beta chains from the same sample are listed, as sequenced in a study of CD8 T cells in Susac syndrome (dated by TCRdb to the late 2010s). Preparation of the library involved the immunoSEQ multiplex PCR assay. RNA was extracted with the RNeasy kit and roughly 0.45 to 1 ug was reverse transcribed using random hexamers. TCRdb itself trimmed the public reads at Q25 with fastp, ran MiXCR and retained productive beta chains. Each record represents a unique CDR3 protein, reported with the most common genes and DNA among its rows. The sample table shows 80,000 to 95,000 distinct CDR3 sequences, and 90% to 95% are seen once. The ten largest account for about 0.94% of the sample. The sequencing input was CD8+ T cells from PBMCs. Receptors originate from a human donor with Susac syndrome.

V and J are TRBV7-2 and TRBJ2-5, with 12 bases lining up with TRBD2. CDR3 length: 16 residues. J was trimmed by 7 bases and V by 2 bases; bases with no gene match: 8. Germline-derived CDR1 and CDR2 are SGHTA and FQGNSA. The CDR3 DNA follows: TGTGCCAGCAGCTTAATCCTAGCGGGAGGGCCGGGGACCCAGTACTTC. Its protein is CASSLILAGGPGTQYF.

The chain couples TRBV13 to TRBJ1-4; D remains unclear. Germline V gene lookup returns CDR1 PRHDT and CDR2 FYEKMQ (reference sequence). CDR3 length: 15 amino acids. V lost 3 bases, J lost 8 bases, and 16 bases lay in between. The CDR3: CASSLRDVSQEKLFF. The DNA for the CDR3 is TGTGCCAGCAGCTTGCGGGATGTGTCTCAGGAAAAACTGTTTTTT.

V is TRBV27 and J is TRBJ1-2; D is uncertain. The CDR3 sequence is 13 residues long. Germline V gives CDR1 MNHEY, CDR2 SMNVEV (reference sequence). Between the trimmed V and J ends, which lost 0 bases and 5 bases, there was a span of 7 bases. The CDR3 DNA is TGTGCCAGCAGTTTATCCCAGTCTTATGGCTACACCTTC. Translating it yields CASSLSQSYGYTF.

The chain has TRBV13 and TRBJ2-1; D uncertain. The germline CDR1 and CDR2 sequences are PRHDT and FYEKMQ (reference sequence). Trimming shortened V by 5 bases and J by 4 bases, and 9 bases separated the two germline ends. This CDR3 comprises 13 residues. Written as DNA, the CDR3 is TGTGCCAGCAGCGCGGACCATTACAATGAGCAGTTCTTC. It yields the protein CASSADHYNEQFF.

This sequence joins TRBV12-3 or TRBV12-4 and TRBJ2-5, with D unclear. The CDR3 contains 13 residues. Trimming took off 5 bases at V and 0 bases at J, with 7 bases between the two ends. CDR3 sequence (DNA): TGTGCCAGCAGTGGGGTACACCAAGAGACCCAGTACTTC. As protein: CASSGVHQETQYF.

This chain uses TRBV5-4 with TRBJ2-5; weak D call: TRBD1 (6 bases). The length of the CDR3 is 13 residues. Germline values: CDR1 SGHNT, CDR2 YYREEE (reference sequence). V was trimmed by 2 bases and J by 5 bases, leaving 10 bases between them. DNA for the CDR3: TGTGCCAGCAGCTTCAGGGGTCGGGAGACCCAGTACTTC. Encoded protein: CASSFRGRETQYF. Using reference TRBV5-4 and TRBJ2-5 for the parts outside the CDR3, the full variable domain is ETGVTQSPTHLIKTRGQQVTLRCSSQSGHNTVSWYQQALGQGPQFIFQYYREEENGRGNFPPRFSGLQFPNYSSELNVNALELDDSALYLCASSFRGRETQYFGPGTRLLVL.

The chain links TRBV12-3 or TRBV12-4 to TRBJ2-7; 7 bases are shared with TRBD1. The CDR3 is 14 amino acids. V lost 7 bases to trimming and J lost 2 bases; unmatched junction nucleotides: 8. CDR3 nucleotides: TGTGCCAGCATTGAGACAGGGAAGACCTACGAGCAGTACTTC. Its translation is CASIETGKTYEQYF.

This clonotype showed up just once. The genes are TRBV5-4 and TRBJ2-3; 9 positions agree with TRBD2. CDR1 SGHNT and CDR2 YYREEE come from the germline V gene (reference sequence). This CDR3 spans 16 amino acids. With 0 bases clipped from V and 1 base from J, the junction kept 3 bases outside the gene matches. Here the CDR3 DNA reads TGTGCCAGCAGCTTGGTGCAGCGGGGGGGCACAGATACGCAGTATTTT. Its protein is CASSLVQRGGTDTQYF.

This clonotype appeared a single time. The chain recombines TRBV30 with TRBJ1-5, with D possibly being TRBD1 (6 bases). The CDR3 is 14 amino acids. Germline CDR1 is GTSNPN and CDR2 is SVGIG (reference sequence). The V end was cut by 5 bases, the J end by 5 bases, with 16 bases between. The CDR3 nucleotides read TGTGCCTGGGTCTCAGGGGACGCCGATCAGCCCCAGCATTTT. It codes for CAWVSGDADQPQHF.

This chain joins TRBV30 and TRBJ1-1; 9 bases fit TRBD1. J lost 0 bases, V lost 0 bases, and 2 bases had no gene match. Germline V gene lookup returns CDR1 GTSNPN and CDR2 SVGIG (reference sequence). The CDR3 runs to 15 residues. The CDR3 loop is CAWSVWTGVNTEAFF. CDR3 nucleotide sequence: TGTGCCTGGAGTGTCTGGACAGGGGTGAACACTGAAGCTTTCTTT.

This chain uses TRBV11-2 with TRBJ2-5; TRBD1 might be the D (6 bases). Germline-derived CDR1 and CDR2 are SGHAT and FQNNGV. Between the trimmed V and J ends, which lost 4 bases and 4 bases, there was a span of 19 bases. The CDR3 extends over 16 amino acids. The CDR3: CASSSPQLGQRETQYF. CDR3 nucleotides: TGTGCCAGCAGCTCCCCCCAGCTGGGACAACGAGAGACCCAGTACTTC.

This chain joins TRBV13 and TRBJ2-1; TRBD1 might be the D (5 bases). This CDR3 contains 14 residues. CDR1 and CDR2 (germline): PRHDT, FYEKMQ (reference sequence). The V and J ends lost 5 bases and 3 bases respectively, with 11 bases between them. The CDR3 DNA follows: TGTGCCAGCAGCCCCAGGGTCGACTACAATGAGCAGTTCTTC. Protein product: CASSPRVDYNEQFF.

V usage is TRBV15 and J usage is TRBJ1-1, with D maybe TRBD1 (5 bases). The V and J ends lost 5 bases and 11 bases respectively, with 24 bases between them. The CDR3 contains 15 residues. Germline V gives CDR1 LNHNV, CDR2 YYDKDF (reference sequence). The CDR3 region has the DNA TGTGCCACCAGCTCCACTGTTTTGGGGGAACTTAGGGCTTTCTTT. Translation gives CATSSTVLGELRAFF.

The rearrangement joins TRBV13 to TRBJ2-2; weak D call: TRBD1 (5 bases). V was cut by 5 bases and J by 2 bases, with 15 bases left in between. The CDR3 runs 16 residues. The germline V gene has CDR1 PRHDT and CDR2 FYEKMQ (reference sequence). The CDR3 region has the DNA TGTGCCAGCAGCGGCGCCGGCGGACACAACACCGGGGAGCTGTTTTTT. Translating it yields CASSGAGGHNTGELFF.

V is TRBV6-5 and J is TRBJ2-1; 13 bases map to TRBD2. The V gene's germline CDR1 is MNHEY and CDR2 SVGAGI. The CDR3 is 15 residues long. V lost 2 bases to trimming and J lost 5 bases; unmatched junction nucleotides: 0. The CDR3 DNA follows: TGTGCCAGCAGTTACGGGACTAGCGGGAACAATGAGCAGTTCTTC. This encodes CASSYGTSGNNEQFF.

The gene calls are TRBV7-9 and TRBJ2-4; possibly TRBD1 for D (7 bases). Between the trimmed V and J ends, which lost 5 bases and 8 bases, there was a span of 19 bases. The CDR3 spans 15 residues. From germline, CDR1 is SEHNR and CDR2 FQNEAQ (reference sequence). The CDR3 coding sequence is TGTGCCAGCAGCCAGGAGGGCCAGGGGGTGGACATTCAGTACTTC. Protein sequence: CASSQEGQGVDIQYF.

The J gene is TRBJ2-2, the V gene TRBV24-1, with a possible D match to TRBD2 (7 bases). Germline V gene lookup returns CDR1 KGHDR and CDR2 SFDVKD. V was shortened by 10 bases and J by 5 bases, with 22 bases between the two germline ends. The CDR3 consists of 16 residues. As DNA, the CDR3 is TGTGCCACTACAGGGAGGGGAGAAATTAAGACCGGGGAGCTGTTTTTT. Translating gives CATTGRGEIKTGELFF.

The V call is TRBV30, the J call TRBJ2-7; D remains ambiguous. Trimming stripped 4 bases from V and 3 bases from J, with 10 bases between. Per germline, CDR1 GTSNPN and CDR2 SVGIG (reference sequence). The CDR3 is 12 amino acids. This CDR3 reads CAWMGTFYEQYF. As DNA, the CDR3 is TGTGCCTGGATGGGCACCTTCTACGAGCAGTACTTC.

The V call is TRBV30, the J call TRBJ1-2; D remains ambiguous. V was cut by 2 bases and J by 1 base, with 5 bases left in between. Germline CDR1 GTSNPN, CDR2 SVGIG (reference sequence). This CDR3 comprises 12 residues. The CDR3 bases are TGTGCCTGGAGTTTGGGTAACTATGGCTACACCTTC. It specifies CAWSLGNYGYTF. Combining the CDR3 with reference TRBV30 and TRBJ1-2 gives the whole variable domain SQTIHQWPATLVQPVGSPLSLECTVEGTSNPNLYWYRQAAGRGLQLLFYSVGIGQISSEVPQNLSASRPQDRQFILSSKKLLLSDSGFYLCAWSLGNYGYTFGSGTRLTVV.